This T cell receptor beta chain is drawn from a study of radiation and T cells in renal cell carcinoma. Measured with immunoSEQ multiplex PCR; TCRdb has only the in-frame clones, and not every one. The sample holds about 78,000 clones, roughly nine tenths seen once. There are 16 residues in the CDR3. The germline gives CDR1 SGDLS, CDR2 YYNGEE. Between the trimmed V and J ends, which lost 0 bases and 2 bases, there was a span of 14 bases. This clone was detected once. What it binds is not known. Overall study results and limits: From baseline, blood top tumor clonotypes peaked at 2 weeks post-radiation.

Described time point: blood 4 weeks post-SBRT, at nephrectomy. Treatment defined: 15 Gy SBRT to primary tumor, nephrectomy 4 weeks later. The starting material was blood, obtained from a patient whose treatment included radiotherapy and nephrectomy. The sequence was obtained from a woman between 65 and 79 years old with renal cell carcinoma. The rearrangement links TRBV9 to TRBJ1-2; D is unresolved. CDR3 protein: CASSVGWGAGNYGYTF. Written as DNA, the CDR3 is TGTGCCAGCAGCGTAGGTTGGGGTGCGGGGAACTATGGCTACACCTTC.